This T cell receptor (beta chain) was observed in a study of regulatory T cells in long-lasting Graves disease. Time point reported: newly diagnosed GD, antithyroid drugs for less than 3 months. With RNA extracted from PBMCs as input, the TCR library was made. Arm-PCR with iRepertoire HTBI primers amplified the CDR3 regions for these TCR beta libraries. In TCRdb, the multiplex PCR reads were re-called with MiXCR into one record per CDR3 protein. The sample shows 300,000 to 400,000 distinct CDR3 sequences, 16% of them seen only once. Per germline, CDR1 SGHRS and CDR2 YFSETQ. The CDR3 is made up of 16 amino acids. With V trimmed by 3 bases and J by 7 bases, 10 bases remained unmatched. This clonotype was seen repeatedly, ten times or more. These data were likewise used in another study, on T cells in Graves' hyperthyroidism and ophthalmopathy.

The starting material was peripheral blood mononuclear cells (PBMCs), obtained at new diagnosis, from a patient treated with antithyroid drugs. This clonotype originated in a man aged 40-50 years with Graves disease. This sequence joins TRBV5-1 and TRBJ2-5; TRBD2 agrees at 12 bases. The CDR3 sequence: CASSSGPGLAGRTQYF. The CDR3 DNA reads as TGCGCCAGCAGCTCCGGCCCAGGACTAGCGGGGCGGACCCAGTACTTC.